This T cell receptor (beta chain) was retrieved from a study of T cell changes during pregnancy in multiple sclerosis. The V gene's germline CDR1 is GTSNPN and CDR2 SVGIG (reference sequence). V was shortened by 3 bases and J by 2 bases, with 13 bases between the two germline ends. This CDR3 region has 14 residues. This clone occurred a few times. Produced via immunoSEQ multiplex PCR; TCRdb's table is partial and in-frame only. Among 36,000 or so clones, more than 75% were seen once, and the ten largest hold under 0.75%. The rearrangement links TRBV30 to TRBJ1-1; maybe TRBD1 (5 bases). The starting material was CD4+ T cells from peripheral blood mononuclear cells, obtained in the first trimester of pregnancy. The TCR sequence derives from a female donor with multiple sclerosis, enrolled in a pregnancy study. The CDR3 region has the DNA TGTGCCTGGAGGACACGACAGAGAAACACTGAAGCTTTCTTT. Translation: CAWRTRQRNTEAFF.